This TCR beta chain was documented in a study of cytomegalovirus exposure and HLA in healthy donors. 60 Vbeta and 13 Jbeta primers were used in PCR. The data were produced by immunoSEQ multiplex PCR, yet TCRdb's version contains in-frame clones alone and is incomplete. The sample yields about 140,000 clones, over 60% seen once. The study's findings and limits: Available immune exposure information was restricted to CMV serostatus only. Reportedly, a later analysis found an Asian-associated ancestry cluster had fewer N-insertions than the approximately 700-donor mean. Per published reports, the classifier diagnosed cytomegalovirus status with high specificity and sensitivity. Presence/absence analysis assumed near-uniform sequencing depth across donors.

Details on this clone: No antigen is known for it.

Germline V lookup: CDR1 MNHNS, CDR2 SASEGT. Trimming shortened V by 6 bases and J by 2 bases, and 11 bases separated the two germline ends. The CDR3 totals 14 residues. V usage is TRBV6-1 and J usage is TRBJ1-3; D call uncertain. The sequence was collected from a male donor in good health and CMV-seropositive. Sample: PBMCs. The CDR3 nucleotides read TGTGCCAGCAGACCAATGGGAGCTGGAAACACCATATATTTT. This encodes CASRPMGAGNTIYF.